This is a list of T cell receptor beta chains from one sample in a study of patients and donors after allogeneic stem cell transplantation. TCRdb reanalysed the RT-PCR reads using MiXCR and keeps one entry per CDR3 protein. The sample holds 900,000 to 1,000,000 distinct CDR3 sequences, about 20% seen once. Sequencing used blood, either unsorted or a sorted T cell fraction (not recorded which). Receptor source: a human donor who was either an allogeneic HSCT recipient or a stem cell or donor lymphocyte infusion donor (not recorded which). It is not recorded whose cells these are; they may come from a transplant donor. Each CDR3 is given without its conserved first and last residue.

cdr3_aa j_call v_call
ASSGTENQPQH TRBJ1-5 TRBV18
SATGAAYTEAF TRBJ1-1 TRBV20-1
ASTPTGAPTYEQY TRBJ2-7 TRBV6-2/TRBV6-3
ASSLVRRRSGANVLT TRBJ2-6 TRBV11-2
ASSLGGSREQY TRBJ2-7 TRBV11-3
ASTRPDSNTEAF TRBJ1-1 TRBV7-9
ASSPRRLAGGLYEQY TRBJ2-7 TRBV11-3
ASSAVAGGATGELF TRBJ2-2 TRBV9
ASSLRLPETQY TRBJ2-5 TRBV27
ASSLTSQPYNEQF TRBJ2-1 TRBV5-1
ASMGTGRTYEQY TRBJ2-7 TRBV2
ASSYSGGERRGSYEQY TRBJ2-7 TRBV6-5
ASSVAPSHYTGELF TRBJ2-2 TRBV9
ASSSGTLPRYTEAF TRBJ1-1 TRBV19
ASSYLSSGGMETQY TRBJ2-5 TRBV6-5